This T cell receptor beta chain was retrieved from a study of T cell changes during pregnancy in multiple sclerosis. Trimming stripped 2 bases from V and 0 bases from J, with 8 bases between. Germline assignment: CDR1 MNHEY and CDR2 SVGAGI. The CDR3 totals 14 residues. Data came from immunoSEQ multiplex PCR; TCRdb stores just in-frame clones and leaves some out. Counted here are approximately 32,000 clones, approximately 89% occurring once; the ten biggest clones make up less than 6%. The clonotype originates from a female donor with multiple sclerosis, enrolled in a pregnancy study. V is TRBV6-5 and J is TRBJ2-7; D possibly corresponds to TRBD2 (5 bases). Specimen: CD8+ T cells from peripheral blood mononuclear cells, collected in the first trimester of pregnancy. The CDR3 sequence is CASSYVEGSYEQYF. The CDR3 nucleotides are TGTGCCAGCAGTTACGTTGAGGGCTCCTACGAGCAGTACTTC.